The rows below give T cell receptor beta chains drawn from one sample of a study of blood T cells in healthy people across ages. TCRdb called the 5' RACE reads again in MiXCR, with one record for every CDR3 protein. This repertoire shows roughly 1.6 million distinct CDR3 sequences, about 32% found once; its top ten account for 10% to 12%. The sample consisted of blood. All receptors derive from a woman between 25 and 40 years old in good health. CDR3s include the opening cysteine and the closing phenylalanine or tryptophan. D genes are given only for firm matches. Part of the rows lack a size; the others show once, few, many or a class for expanded clones.

D	V	size	J	CDR3	DNA
NA	TRBV27	few	TRBJ1-1	CASGWVSNTEAFF	TGTGCCAGCGGTTGGGTCTCGAACACTGAAGCTTTCTTT
NA	TRBV5-1	few	TRBJ2-2	CASSFNLGAGELFF	TGCGCCAGCAGCTTCAACTTAGGGGCCGGGGAGCTGTTTTTT
TRBD1	TRBV4-1	NA	TRBJ2-4	CASSQDFRMGQGRLKQYF	TGCGCCAGCAGCCAAGATTTTCGAATGGGACAGGGACGTCTCAAGCAGTACTTC
NA	TRBV10-3	NA	TRBJ1-3	CAISDTAGNTIYF	TGTGCCATCAGTGATACGGCTGGAAACACCATATATTTT
TRBD1	TRBV12-3/TRBV12-4	NA	TRBJ1-5	CASRRGTGDNQPQHF	TGTGCCAGCAGGCGTGGGACAGGGGACAATCAGCCCCAGCATTTT
NA	TRBV20-1	few	TRBJ2-7	CSATGTPADEQYF	TGCAGTGCTACCGGGACCCCCGCTGACGAGCAGTACTTC
NA	TRBV9	NA	TRBJ1-2	CASSPQGLSYGYTF	TGTGCCAGCAGCCCCCAAGGTCTCAGCTATGGCTACACCTTC
NA	TRBV15	NA	TRBJ1-5	CATSSPQGYNQPQHF	TGTGCCACCAGCAGTCCGCAGGGGTACAATCAGCCCCAGCATTTT
NA	TRBV2	NA	TRBJ1-1	CASSENGDTEAFF	TGTGCCAGCAGTGAAAACGGGGACACTGAAGCTTTCTTT
NA	TRBV12-3/TRBV12-4	NA	TRBJ2-7	CASRGEGGGSSEQYF	TGTGCCAGCAGGGGGGAAGGCGGGGGCTCTAGCGAGCAGTACTTC
TRBD1	TRBV6-6	NA	TRBJ1-4	CASSQRTGPNEKLFF	TGTGCCAGCAGTCAACGGACAGGACCTAATGAAAAACTGTTTTTT
NA	TRBV30	few	TRBJ2-7	CAWSVGQNYEQYF	TGTGCCTGGAGTGTTGGACAGAACTACGAGCAGTACTTC
TRBD1	TRBV4-1	NA	TRBJ2-3	CASSQETGLTGGDTQYF	TGCGCCAGCAGCCAAGAGACCGGACTGACAGGGGGAGATACGCAGTATTTT
NA	TRBV2	many	TRBJ1-2	CASRTLRANYGYTF	TGTGCCAGCAGGACCCTAAGAGCTAACTATGGCTACACCTTC
TRBD1	TRBV29-1	NA	TRBJ2-2	CSVVTGAGELFF	TGCAGCGTTGTTACAGGGGCCGGGGAGCTGTTTTTT
NA	TRBV7-9	once	TRBJ2-2	CASSNPRQNKNTGELFF	TGTGCCAGCAGCAACCCACGACAGAACAAGAACACCGGGGAGCTGTTTTTT
NA	TRBV9	NA	TRBJ2-7	CASSVEAVSYEQYF	TGTGCCAGCAGCGTAGAGGCAGTCTCCTACGAGCAGTACTTC
NA	TRBV12-3/TRBV12-4	NA	TRBJ2-3	CASSPPGGPSTDTQYF	TGTGCCAGCAGCCCCCCGGGGGGCCCTAGCACAGATACGCAGTATTTT
NA	TRBV7-2	NA	TRBJ1-1	CAGSLVPSSIKNTEAFF	TGTGCCGGCAGCTTAGTTCCCAGCAGCATCAAGAACACTGAAGCTTTCTTT
NA	TRBV7-9	few	TRBJ2-1	CASSLVGPGEQFF	TGTGCCAGCAGCTTAGTAGGACCGGGCGAGCAGTTCTTC
TRBD1	TRBV9	few	TRBJ2-3	CASSLRQGVTTDTQYF	TGTGCCAGCAGCTTACGACAGGGGGTGACCACAGATACGCAGTATTTT
NA	TRBV5-5	NA	TRBJ1-1	CANSLDPTTEAFF	TGTGCCAACAGCTTGGACCCAACTACTGAAGCTTTCTTT
NA	TRBV7-9	NA	TRBJ2-1	CASSLMAEQFF	TGTGCCAGCAGCTTAATGGCGGAGCAGTTCTTC
NA	TRBV28	few	TRBJ2-1	CASMRRDLYNEQFF	TGTGCCAGCATGCGGCGGGATCTTTACAATGAGCAGTTCTTC
NA	TRBV5-1	few	TRBJ2-7	CASSYGGTRGEQYF	TGCGCCAGCAGCTACGGAGGAACGCGCGGCGAGCAGTACTTC
NA	TRBV2	NA	TRBJ2-4	CASSAGPEKNIQYF	TGTGCCAGCAGCGCGGGACCGGAAAAAAACATTCAGTACTTC
NA	TRBV18	few	TRBJ2-7	CASSIRQAYEQYF	TGTGCCAGCTCCATCCGACAGGCCTACGAGCAGTACTTC
TRBD2	TRBV2	NA	TRBJ2-1	CASNELSGGGLNEQFF	TGTGCCAGCAATGAGTTGTCGGGAGGGGGTTTAAATGAGCAGTTCTTC
NA	TRBV12-3/TRBV12-4	NA	TRBJ2-1	CASSLASGAALVEQFF	TGTGCCAGCAGTTTAGCTTCCGGGGCGGCCTTGGTAGAGCAGTTCTTC
TRBD1	TRBV29-1	few	TRBJ1-2	CSGGGQGDGYTF	TGCAGCGGGGGGGGACAGGGAGATGGCTACACCTTC
NA	TRBV5-1	many	TRBJ2-1	CASSLGLLFDEQFF	TGCGCCAGCAGCTTGGGACTATTATTCGATGAGCAGTTCTTC
NA	TRBV20-1	few	TRBJ1-1	CSAPTGNTEAFF	TGCAGTGCCCCCACAGGGAACACTGAAGCTTTCTTT
NA	TRBV6-1	NA	TRBJ2-3	CASSLWRGRGASDTQYF	TGTGCCAGCAGCCTCTGGAGGGGGCGAGGGGCGTCAGATACGCAGTATTTT
TRBD1	TRBV9	NA	TRBJ2-7	CASSVDRSYNEQYF	TGTGCCAGCAGCGTGGACAGGTCCTACAATGAGCAGTACTTC
TRBD1	TRBV12-3/TRBV12-4	NA	TRBJ1-2	CTSSTGQGGSESYTF	TGTACCAGCAGTACCGGACAGGGGGGTTCGGAAAGCTACACCTTC
NA	TRBV7-6	NA	TRBJ2-3	CASSLVGATSTDTQYF	TGTGCCAGCAGCTTAGTGGGGGCGACTAGCACAGATACGCAGTATTTT
NA	TRBV2	NA	TRBJ2-5	CASSPPDAQETQYF	TGTGCCAGCTCACCCCCGGATGCCCAAGAGACCCAGTACTTC
TRBD2	TRBV20-1	few	TRBJ2-1	CSARRLAGGANEQFF	TGCAGTGCTAGACGACTAGCGGGAGGTGCCAATGAGCAGTTCTTC
NA	TRBV25-1	NA	TRBJ1-1	CASTNNVGNTEAFF	TGTGCCAGCACTAACAACGTGGGGAACACTGAAGCTTTCTTT
NA	TRBV5-1	few	TRBJ2-1	CASSPGRAVAQLYNEQFF	TGCGCCAGCAGCCCAGGGCGGGCAGTGGCACAACTCTACAATGAGCAGTTCTTC
NA	TRBV7-9	few	TRBJ1-2	CASSIQSGVGSIWGLYGYTF	TGTGCCAGCAGCATCCAATCAGGGGTGGGATCGATATGGGGGCTCTATGGCTACACCTTC
NA	TRBV6-2/TRBV6-3	NA	TRBJ1-4	CASSYPQGATNEKLFF	TGTGCCAGCAGTTACCCCCAGGGCGCAACTAATGAAAAACTGTTTTTT
NA	TRBV5-6	few	TRBJ2-1	CASSLTSRRSTGEQFF	TGTGCCAGCAGCTTGACTTCGCGGAGATCCACGGGTGAGCAGTTCTTC
NA	TRBV27	many	TRBJ1-5	CASSPRGDGNQPQHF	TGTGCCAGCAGCCCAAGAGGCGACGGGAATCAGCCCCAGCATTTT
TRBD2	TRBV4-1	many	TRBJ2-1	CASSQVLERGVNEQFF	TGCGCCAGCAGCCAAGTGCTCGAGCGGGGGGTAAATGAGCAGTTCTTC
NA	TRBV12-3/TRBV12-4	NA	TRBJ2-1	CASSPFLGQNNEQFF	TGTGCCAGCAGTCCGTTCCTCGGGCAAAACAATGAGCAGTTCTTC
NA	TRBV2	few	TRBJ2-7	CASQSWYEQYF	TGTGCCAGCCAGAGTTGGTACGAGCAGTACTTC
TRBD2	TRBV20-1	few	TRBJ2-3	CSARGLASWDTQYF	TGCAGTGCTCGAGGACTAGCCAGTTGGGATACGCAGTATTTT
NA	TRBV29-1	many	TRBJ2-1	CSVVTLVFYNEQFF	TGCAGCGTTGTGACCTTAGTATTCTACAATGAGCAGTTCTTC